The source of this T cell receptor beta chain is a study of blood T cell repertoires in COVID-19. Study details: Samples of COVID-19 (acute and convalescent) were obtained from the United States, Italy and Spain.

In terms of age and location, participants ranged from roughly 18 to 90 years and lived in about 25 US areas. Sequencing was performed with immunoSEQ multiplex PCR; in TCRdb, only in-frame clones are kept and a portion is missing. The repertoire holds hundreds of thousands of clones, approximately 90% seen once, with approximately 2% in the top ten. The CDR3 consists of 16 residues. The source material was PBMCs or T cells enriched from blood (not recorded which). This sequence joins TRBV21-1 and TRBJ1-1. TRBV21-1 is a pseudogene. The receptor was isolated from an older woman in a cohort exposed to, infected with or recovered from COVID-19 (not recorded which). CDR3 in amino acids: CASSKKREGRKAEAFF. The CDR3 nucleotides are TGTGCCAGCAGCAAAAAAAGGGAAGGGAGGAAGGCTGAAGCTTTCTTT.